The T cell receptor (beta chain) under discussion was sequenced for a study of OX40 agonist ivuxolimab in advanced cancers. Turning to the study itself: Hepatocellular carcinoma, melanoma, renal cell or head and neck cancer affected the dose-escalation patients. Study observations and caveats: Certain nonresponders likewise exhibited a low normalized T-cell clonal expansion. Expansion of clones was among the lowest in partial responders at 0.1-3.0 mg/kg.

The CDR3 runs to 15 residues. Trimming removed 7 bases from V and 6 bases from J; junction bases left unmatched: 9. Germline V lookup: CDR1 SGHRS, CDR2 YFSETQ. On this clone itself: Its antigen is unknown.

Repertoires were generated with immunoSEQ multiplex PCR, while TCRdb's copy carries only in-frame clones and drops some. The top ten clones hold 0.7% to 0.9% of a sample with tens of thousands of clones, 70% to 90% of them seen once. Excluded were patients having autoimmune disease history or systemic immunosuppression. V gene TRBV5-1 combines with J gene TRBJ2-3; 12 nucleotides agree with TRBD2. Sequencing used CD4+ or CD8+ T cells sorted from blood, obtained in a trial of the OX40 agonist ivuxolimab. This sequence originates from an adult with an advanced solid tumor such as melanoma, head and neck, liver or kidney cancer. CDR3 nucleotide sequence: TGCGCCAGCGGGTCTAGCGGGGGGGCCAGGGATACGCAGTATTTT. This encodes CASGSSGGARDTQYF.